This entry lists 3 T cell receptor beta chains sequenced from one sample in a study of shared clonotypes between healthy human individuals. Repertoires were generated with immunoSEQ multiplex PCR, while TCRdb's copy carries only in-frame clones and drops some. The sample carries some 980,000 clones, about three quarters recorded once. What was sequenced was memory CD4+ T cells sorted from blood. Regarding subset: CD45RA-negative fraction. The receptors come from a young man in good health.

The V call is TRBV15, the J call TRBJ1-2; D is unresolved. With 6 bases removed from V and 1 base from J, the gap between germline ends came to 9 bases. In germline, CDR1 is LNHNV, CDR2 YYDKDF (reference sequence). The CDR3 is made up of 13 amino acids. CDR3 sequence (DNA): TGTGCCACCAGTATGGACGGTAACTATGGCTACACCTTC. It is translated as CATSMDGNYGYTF.

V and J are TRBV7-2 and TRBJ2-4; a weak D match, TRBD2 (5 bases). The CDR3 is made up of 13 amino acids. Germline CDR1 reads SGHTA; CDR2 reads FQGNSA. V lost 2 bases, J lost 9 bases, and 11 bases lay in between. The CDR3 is CASSLRGQSIQYF. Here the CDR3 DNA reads TGTGCCAGCAGCTTAAGAGGGCAGAGCATTCAGTACTTC.

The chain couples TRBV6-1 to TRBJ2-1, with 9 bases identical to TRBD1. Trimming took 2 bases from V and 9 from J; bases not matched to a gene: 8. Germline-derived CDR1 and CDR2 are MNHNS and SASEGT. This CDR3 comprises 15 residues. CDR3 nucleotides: TGTGCCAGCAGTGAAAGTTGGGACAGGGCTTTTGAGCAGTTCTTC. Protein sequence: CASSESWDRAFEQFF.